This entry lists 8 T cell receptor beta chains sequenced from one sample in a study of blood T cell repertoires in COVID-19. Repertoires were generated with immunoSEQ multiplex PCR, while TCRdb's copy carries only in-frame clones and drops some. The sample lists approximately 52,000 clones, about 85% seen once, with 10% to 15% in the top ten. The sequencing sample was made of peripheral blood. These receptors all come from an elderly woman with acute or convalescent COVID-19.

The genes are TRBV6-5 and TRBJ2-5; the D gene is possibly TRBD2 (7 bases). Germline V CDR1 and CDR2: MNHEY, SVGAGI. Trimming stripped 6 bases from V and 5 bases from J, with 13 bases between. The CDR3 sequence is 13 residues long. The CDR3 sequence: CASRKGGLETQYF. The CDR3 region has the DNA TGTGCCAGCAGAAAGGGGGGGCTGGAGACCCAGTACTTC.

The CDR3 loop reads CASSLLRATEAFF. CDR3 in DNA: TGTGCCAGCAGCTTACTCAGGGCCACTGAAGCTTTCTTT. The chain is built from TRBV11-1 and TRBJ1-1; a possible D gene is TRBD1 (5 bases). Trimming stripped 2 bases from V and 4 bases from J, with 8 bases between. The germline V gene has CDR1 SGHAT and CDR2 FQDESV (reference sequence). The CDR3 has 13 amino acids.

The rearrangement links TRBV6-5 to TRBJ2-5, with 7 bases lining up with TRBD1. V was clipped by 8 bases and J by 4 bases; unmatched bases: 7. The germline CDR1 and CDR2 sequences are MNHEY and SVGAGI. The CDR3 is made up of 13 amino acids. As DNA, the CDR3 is TGTGCCAGCCAAGGGGGCTGGGGAGAGACCCAGTACTTC. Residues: CASQGGWGETQYF.

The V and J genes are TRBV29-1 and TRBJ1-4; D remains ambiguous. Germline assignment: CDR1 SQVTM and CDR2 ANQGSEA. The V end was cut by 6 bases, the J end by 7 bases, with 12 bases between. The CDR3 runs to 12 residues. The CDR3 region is CSVAMGSEKLFF. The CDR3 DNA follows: TGCAGCGTGGCCATGGGGAGTGAAAAACTGTTTTTT.

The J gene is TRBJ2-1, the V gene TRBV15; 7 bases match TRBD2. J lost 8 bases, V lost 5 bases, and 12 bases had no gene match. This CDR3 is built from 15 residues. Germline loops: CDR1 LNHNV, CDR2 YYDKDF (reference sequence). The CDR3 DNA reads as TGTGCCACCAGCGGGGGGGGGTTGAGCATTTATGAGCAGTTCTTC. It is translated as CATSGGGLSIYEQFF. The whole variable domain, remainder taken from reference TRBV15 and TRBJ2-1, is DAMVIQNPRYQVTQFGKPVTLSCSQTLNHNVMYWYQQKSSQAPKLLFHYYDKDFNNEADTPDNFQSRRPNTSFCFLDIRSPGLGDTAMYLCATSGGGLSIYEQFFGPGTRLTVL.

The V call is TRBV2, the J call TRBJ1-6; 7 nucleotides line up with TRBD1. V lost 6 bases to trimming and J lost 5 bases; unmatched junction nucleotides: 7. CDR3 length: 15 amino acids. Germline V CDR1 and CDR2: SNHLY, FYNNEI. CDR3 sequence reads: CASRISGTDNSPLHF. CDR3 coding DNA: TGTGCCAGCAGGATATCCGGGACAGATAATTCACCCCTCCACTTT.

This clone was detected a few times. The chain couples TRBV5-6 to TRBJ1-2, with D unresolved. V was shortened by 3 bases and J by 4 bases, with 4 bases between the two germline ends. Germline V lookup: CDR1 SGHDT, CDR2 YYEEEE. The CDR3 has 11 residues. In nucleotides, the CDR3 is TGTGCCAGCAGCTACTCCTATGGCTACACCTTC. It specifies CASSYSYGYTF.

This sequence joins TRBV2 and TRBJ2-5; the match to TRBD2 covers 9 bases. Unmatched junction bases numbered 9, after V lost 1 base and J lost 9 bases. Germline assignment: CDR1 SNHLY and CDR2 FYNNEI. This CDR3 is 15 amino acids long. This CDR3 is CASSEETSGSKSQYF. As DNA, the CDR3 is TGTGCCAGCAGTGAAGAGACTAGCGGCAGTAAGTCCCAGTACTTC.